This T cell receptor (beta chain) appears in the sequencing data of a study of CD8+ T cells in alopecia areata. Broader study findings: A great number of expanded lesional clones endured in scalp and blood during tofacitinib.

On this clone: The antigen is undetermined.

Indicated treatment: oral pan-JAK inhibitor, 5-10 mg twice daily. After isolation, RNA underwent reverse transcription to generate cDNA as the sequencing template. Assay used: immunoSEQ multiplex PCR; TCRdb lists only in-frame clones, some missing. The sample lists about 210,000 clones, 55% to 70% occurring once. The CDR3 length is 13 residues. CDR1 and CDR2 from the germline V gene are SQVTM and ANQGSEA. V was trimmed by 0 bases and J by 2 bases, leaving 7 bases between them. The sequence derives from a human donor with alopecia areata. This chain joins TRBV29-1 and TRBJ1-1; D gene unclear. The specimen was CD4+ T cells sorted from blood, collected at week 4, from a patient treated with tofacitinib. CDR3 loop: CSVEDRRNTEAFF. DNA of the CDR3: TGCAGCGTTGAAGACAGGAGAAACACTGAAGCTTTCTTT.